This T cell receptor (beta chain) was identified during a study of Ad26.COV2.S vaccination and SARS-CoV-2 variants (dated by TCRdb to the early 2020s). About the full investigation: Donors in the vaccine arm were drawn from COV1001, a phase I-IIa trial of Ad26.COV2.S in healthy adults that was multicentre, randomized, double-blind and placebo-controlled. Throughout the experiments and outcome assessment, investigators stayed blinded to trial group allocation. Ad26.COV2.S was administered intramuscularly at 5 x 10^10 or 1 x 10^11 viral particles, either as a single shot or as two shots given 56 days apart. The TCR-sequenced set comprised about 32 samples: approximately 20 Ad26.COV2.S vaccine recipients, 5 placebo recipients and 8 SARS-CoV-2 convalescent individuals. Trial participants were randomized into five groups of five, in which low-dose or high-dose Ad26.COV2.S was given once or twice, or placebo was given on both occasions. TCRbeta repertoire sequencing served as the tool for gauging how specific and how broad the SARS-CoV-2-reactive T cell receptors were following Ad26.COV2.S vaccination.

What the authors observed across the whole study: Ad26.COV2.S recipients had higher spike-specific TCR breadth than placebo recipients (P = 0.0014). The authors noted that total T cell responses may have been underestimated by the TCR breadth and depth analyses. Vaccine and placebo recipients had similar non-spike TCR breadth, a finding consistent with the vaccine containing only spike. Comparing responses between vaccine doses or regimens was not something the study was powered to do. After vaccination, spike-specific CD8+ and CD4+ T cell responses were reported to show substantial breadth.

The immunoSEQ Assay was the method used to sequence TCRbeta CDR3 regions. After extraction, genomic DNA underwent amplification by bias-controlled multiplex PCR, followed by high-throughput sequencing. Per the original workflow: Collapsing and filtering of sequences were performed to quantify the absolute abundance of each unique TCRbeta CDR3 region. T cell fraction was estimated by normalizing TCRbeta template counts to usable DNA, with usable DNA measured through amplification of reference genes found in all nucleated cells. Repertoire TCRs were annotated as SARS-CoV-2-specific by exact matching of V gene, CDR3 amino acid sequence and J gene to a known reactive TCR set. The reference SARS-CoV-2 TCR set was derived from MIRA and filtered for enrichment in COVID-19-positive ImmuneCODE repertoires, a step that removed public or cross-reactive TCRs. Based on the MIRA antigens, annotated TCRs were further analysed at the level of specific ORF or position within ORF. Depth was the summed frequency of annotated unique rearrangements, while breadth was defined as annotated unique rearrangements over total unique productive rearrangements. TCR breadth was compared between groups using two-sided Wilcoxon rank-sum tests. As stored in TCRdb, this immuneACCESS dataset retains in-frame rearrangements with V and J assigned. A fraction of the clones does not appear; measured against another copy, unresolved V genes explain less than half of the discrepancy, and the remainder lacks a known reason. The V and J calls and clone size come from that table; D and trimming were worked out from the DNA. The sample profile shows 350,000 to 450,000 clones; about 80% of them were found once. 7% to 9.5% of the sample rests with the top ten.

As concerns this clone: This clone's antigen is unknown. Base-call qualities are not available, and no considerably larger clone is one nucleotide away.

From the germline V gene (reference sequence), CDR1 is SEHNR and CDR2 is FQNEAQ. The CDR3, from cysteine to phenylalanine, totals 16 residues. Solely the CDR3 DNA is kept, with 48 bases framed from the first base. V and J lose 1 base and 1 base, and a span of 11 bases separates them. The sample's treatment or condition, from its label and the paper: some 19 received Ad26.COV2.S at low or high dose, single or two shots; about 5 received placebo; per-sample allocation not given. For vaccine and placebo recipients, the sequenced repertoires came from samples collected on day 63 after the first injection. In Cohort 1b, about 25 adults aged 18-55 years were enrolled at a single site in Boston, USA, between 29 July and 7 August 2020. Ad26.COV2.S was a replication-incompetent adenovirus type 26 vector expressing a prefusion-stabilized SARS-CoV-2 spike protein from the original Wuhan strain.

This TCR came from a person between 18 and 65 years old who received the Ad26.COV2.S COVID-19 vaccine or a placebo. The sequence is built from TRBV7-9 and TRBJ1-5; no D gene call is confident. The sequencing here drew on peripheral blood, taken in a trial of Ad26.COV2.S vaccine versus placebo. DNA sequence: TGTGCCAGCAGCTTAGGAGATGCAGCGAGCAATCAGCCCCAGCATTTT. This translates into CASSLGDAASNQPQHF.